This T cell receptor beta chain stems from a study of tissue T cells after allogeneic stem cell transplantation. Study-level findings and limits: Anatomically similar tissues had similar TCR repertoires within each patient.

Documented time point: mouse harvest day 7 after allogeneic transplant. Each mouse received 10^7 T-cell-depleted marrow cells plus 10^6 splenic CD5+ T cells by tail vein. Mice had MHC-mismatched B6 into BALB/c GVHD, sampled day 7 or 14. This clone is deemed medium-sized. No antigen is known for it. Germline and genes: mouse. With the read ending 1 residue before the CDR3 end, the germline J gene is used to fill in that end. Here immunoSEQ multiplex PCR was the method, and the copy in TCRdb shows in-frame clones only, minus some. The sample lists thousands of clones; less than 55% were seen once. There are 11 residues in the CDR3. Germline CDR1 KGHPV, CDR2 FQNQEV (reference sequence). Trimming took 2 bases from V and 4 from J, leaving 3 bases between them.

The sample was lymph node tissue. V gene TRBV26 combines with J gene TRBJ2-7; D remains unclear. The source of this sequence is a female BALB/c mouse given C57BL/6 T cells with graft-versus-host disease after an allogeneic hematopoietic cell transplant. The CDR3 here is CASSLEYEQYF. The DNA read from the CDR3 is TGTGCCAGCAGTCTGGAGTATGAACAGTAC. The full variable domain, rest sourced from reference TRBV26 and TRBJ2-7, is NSKVIQTPRYLVKGQGQKAKMRCIPEKGHPVVFWYQQNKNNEFKFLINFQNQEVLQQIDMTEKRFSAECPSNSPCSLEIQSSEAGDSALYLCASSLEYEQYFGPGTRLTVL.